The TCR beta chain under discussion was sequenced for a study of beta chain features in type 1 diabetes. The CDR3 has 14 residues. Between the trimmed V and J ends, which lost 0 bases and 5 bases, there was a span of 10 bases. The germline V gene has CDR1 SGHDN and CDR2 FVKESK. The isolated RNA, all of it, was reverse transcribed, so expressed TCRB transcripts were what got sequenced. Clones were read by immunoSEQ multiplex PCR, and TCRdb kept only the in-frame ones, dropping some. The sample contains fewer than 250,000 clones, around 65% of which appear only once. The gene calls are TRBV14 and TRBJ2-5; D gene unclear. Sequenced material: naive CD4+ T cells from blood. This receptor was taken from a man younger than 40 in good health. This CDR3 is CASSQDLALETQYF. CDR3 nucleotide sequence: TGTGCCAGCAGCCAAGACCTGGCCCTGGAGACCCAGTACTTC.